Listed below are T cell receptor beta chains from one sample, sequenced in a study of cytomegalovirus exposure and HLA in healthy donors. The protocol was immunoSEQ multiplex PCR, while the TCRdb copy is restricted to in-frame clones and leaves out a portion. This table holds fewer than 200,000 clones, 80% to 85% found once. The sequenced material came from PBMCs. The receptors were sampled from a woman aged 18 to 35 in good health and CMV-seropositive. CDR3s include the opening cysteine and the closing phenylalanine or tryptophan. The order of the fields is J gene, D gene, V gene, clone size, CDR3 protein, CDR3 DNA. The D gene is left open where the match is weak. Clone sizes are given selectively: once, few, many, or a class where the clone is expanded.

TRBJ2-5 TRBD1 TRBV4-1 . CASRGTGQETQYF TGCGCCAGCAGAGGGACAGGTCAAGAGACCCAGTACTTC
TRBJ1-2 TRBD1 TRBV4-1 once CASSQAGGPYGYTF TGCGCCAGCAGCCAAGCAGGGGGCCCTTATGGCTACACCTTC
TRBJ2-7 . TRBV10-2 . CASSLQGYEQYF TGCGCCAGCAGCCTCCAGGGTTACGAGCAGTACTTC
TRBJ2-4 . TRBV5-5 . CASSWGTLAKNIQYF TGTGCCAGCAGCTGGGGGACTTTAGCCAAAAACATTCAGTACTTC
TRBJ1-3 TRBD1 TRBV6-1 . CASSEYTGGFSGNTIYF TGTGCCAGCAGTGAATATACAGGGGGATTCTCTGGAAACACCATATATTTT
TRBJ2-5 TRBD2 TRBV7-2 . CASSLVGGAVETQYF TGTGCCAGCAGCTTAGTCGGGGGGGCCGTGGAGACCCAGTACTTC
TRBJ1-3 TRBD1 TRBV4-1 . CASSQDLHTDRVGDTIYF TGCGCCAGCAGCCAAGACCTCCACACGGACAGGGTGGGAGACACCATATATTTT
TRBJ1-4 . TRBV2 . CASSVFGGYEKLFF TGTGCCAGCAGTGTTTTCGGGGGGTATGAAAAACTGTTTTTT
TRBJ1-1 . TRBV29-1 . CSVWAGAEAFF TGCAGCGTTTGGGCGGGGGCTGAAGCTTTCTTT
TRBJ1-2 . TRBV27 . CASSTSGYYGYTF TGTGCCAGCAGTACCTCAGGGTACTATGGCTACACCTTC
TRBJ1-2 TRBD1 TRBV15 . CATSRETRGLDYGYTF TGTGCCACCAGCAGAGAGACCAGGGGGCTAGACTATGGCTACACCTTC
TRBJ1-4 . TRBV18 . CASSPQGNRVEKLFF TGTGCCAGCTCACCACAGGGGAACAGGGTCGAAAAACTGTTTTTT
TRBJ2-3 TRBD2 TRBV13 . CASSLALAGNTKDTQYF TGTGCCAGCAGCTTAGCCCTAGCGGGGAACACGAAAGATACGCAGTATTTT